This T cell receptor (beta chain) was profiled in a study of T cell responses to AZD1222 COVID-19 vaccine. In the case of this clone: Antigen: not known.

Data came from immunoSEQ multiplex PCR; TCRdb stores just in-frame clones and leaves some out. Of 85,000 to 100,000 clones listed, approximately 90% are singletons. Study-level points and caveats: There were mostly white British donors and more females than males, and clonal diversity was possibly underestimated. Just 5 to 7 AZD1222 recipients were seropositive at baseline.

The V gene end was trimmed by 1 base and the J gene end by 4 bases; junction bases not matched to a gene: 2. The CDR3 contains 14 residues. Germline lookup yields CDR1 SGHRS and CDR2 YFSETQ. This chain connects TRBV5-1 to TRBJ2-7; 10 bases are a match to TRBD2. The TCR comes from an adult who received the AZD1222 COVID-19 vaccine. The sequencing used peripheral blood, collected 28 days after the second AZD1222 dose. Written as DNA, the CDR3 is TGCGCCAGCAGCTTGCTAGCGGGAGAATACGAGCAGTACTTC. Translated: CASSLLAGEYEQYF.